The 30 T cell receptor beta chains below all came from one sample that was sequenced in a study of T cell responses to AZD1222 COVID-19 vaccine. Assay: immunoSEQ multiplex PCR; the TCRdb copy retains only in-frame clones and omits some. The profile shows around 150,000 clones, more than 85% of them singletons. The specimen comprised peripheral blood, sampled on day 0 of AZD1222 vaccination. These receptors all come from an adult in good health.

The chain uses TRBV18 and TRBJ2-3; 9 bases fit TRBD2. In germline, CDR1 is KGHSH, CDR2 LQKENI. The CDR3 is 14 amino acids. V gave up 6 bases and J gave up 8 bases; unmatched junction bases: 9. The chain's CDR3 is CASSRTSEGGTQYF. The CDR3, as DNA: TGTGCCAGCTCCCGGACTAGCGAAGGAGGTACGCAGTATTTT.

This chain connects TRBV6-5 to TRBJ1-5, with a possible D match to TRBD1 (5 bases). Trimming stripped 6 bases from V and 0 bases from J, with 9 bases between. This CDR3 is 14 amino acids long. Germline V lookup: CDR1 MNHEY, CDR2 SVGAGI. This chain's CDR3 is CASSRVHSNQPQHF. CDR3 sequence (DNA): TGTGCCAGCAGCAGGGTTCATAGCAATCAGCCCCAGCATTTT.

The V and J genes are TRBV27 and TRBJ1-6; D remains unclear. CDR3 length equals 16 residues. The germline V gene has CDR1 MNHEY and CDR2 SMNVEV (reference sequence). V dropped 2 bases and J dropped 1 base, with 9 bases sitting between them. CDR3 DNA sequence: TGTGCCAGCAGTTTAGCAATGGATTCCTATAATTCACCCCTCCACTTT. Translating it yields CASSLAMDSYNSPLHF.

V is TRBV19 and J is TRBJ1-3; D perhaps matches TRBD1 (6 bases). Germline loops: CDR1 LNHDA, CDR2 SQIVND (reference sequence). This CDR3 contains 15 residues. Trimming cost V 4 bases and J 1 base, with 11 bases left between them. The CDR3 spells CASSKTGRSGNTIYF. As DNA, the CDR3 is TGTGCCAGTAGTAAAACAGGGAGGTCTGGAAACACCATATATTTT.

The chain uses TRBV6-5 and TRBJ2-2, with D unclear. Trimming shortened V by 10 bases and J by 10 bases, and 13 bases separated the two germline ends. The CDR3 runs to 11 residues. CDR1 and CDR2 from the germline V gene are MNHEY and SVGAGI. The CDR3 region is CATKKGTELFF. Written as DNA, the CDR3 is TGTGCCACCAAAAAGGGTACGGAGCTGTTTTTT.

The CDR3 bases are TGCGCCAGCAGCCAAGATAGGGTGGGACTAGAGACCCAGTACTTC. It translates to CASSQDRVGLETQYF. The V call is TRBV4-1, the J call TRBJ2-5; weak D call: TRBD2 (6 bases). Germline lookup yields CDR1 MGHRA and CDR2 YSYEKL. The CDR3 runs 15 residues. V shed 0 bases and J shed 4 bases, with 12 bases lying between them.

The genes are TRBV18 and TRBJ2-3; TRBD1 or TRBD2 may be the D gene (6 bases each). The V end was cut by 6 bases, the J end by 2 bases, with 12 bases between. There are 14 residues in the CDR3. Germline lookup yields CDR1 KGHSH and CDR2 LQKENI. This chain's CDR3 is CASSRGGHTDTQYF. The CDR3 region has the DNA TGTGCCAGCTCTCGTGGGGGGCACACAGATACGCAGTATTTT.

This rearrangement joins TRBV6-5 to TRBJ2-7; TRBD1 is a possible D gene (6 bases). V was trimmed by 8 bases and J by 7 bases, leaving 12 bases between them. CDR1 and CDR2 (germline): MNHEY, SVGAGI. The CDR3 is made up of 11 amino acids. CDR3 coding DNA: TGTGCCAGCGCGGACAGTCAGGAGCAGTACTTC. Translated, it gives CASADSQEQYF.

The chain employs TRBV6-5 and TRBJ2-5; D assignment may be TRBD1 or TRBD2 (6 bases each). The CDR3 contains 14 residues. The V gene's germline CDR1 is MNHEY and CDR2 SVGAGI. V was trimmed by 2 bases and J by 5 bases, leaving 12 bases between them. The CDR3 bases are TGTGCCAGCAGTTACGTGGGGGGCCTCGAGACCCAGTACTTC. The encoded protein is CASSYVGGLETQYF.

The chain uses TRBV4-1 and TRBJ2-5, with D possibly being TRBD1 (5 bases). This CDR3 is 17 amino acids long. V lost 0 bases, J lost 2 bases, and 16 bases lay in between. CDR1 and CDR2 (germline): MGHRA, YSYEKL. The CDR3 region has the DNA TGCGCCAGCAGCCAAGATCCCGACTTATACAGGCAAGAGACCCAGTACTTC. It yields the protein CASSQDPDLYRQETQYF.

This clone was observed a single time. This sequence joins TRBV27 and TRBJ1-3; D gene ambiguous. The CDR3 loop spans 14 amino acids. CDR1 and CDR2 from the germline V gene are MNHEY and SMNVEV (reference sequence). The V end lost 6 bases, the J end lost 0 bases, and 9 bases lay between the germline ends. The CDR3 sequence is CASSSYSSGNTIYF. CDR3 sequence (DNA): TGTGCCAGCAGCAGCTACTCCTCTGGAAACACCATATATTTT.

In the case of this clone: Other DNA sequences in this sample translate to the same CDR3. V gene TRBV7-9 combines with J gene TRBJ1-2; TRBD1 agrees at 7 bases. The CDR3 consists of 13 residues. Germline V CDR1 and CDR2: SEHNR, FQNEAQ (reference sequence). V lost 5 bases, J lost 2 bases, and 2 bases stayed unmatched. DNA of the CDR3: TGTGCCAGCAGCCTGGGACAGAACTATGGCTACACCTTC. Encoded protein: CASSLGQNYGYTF.

This chain uses TRBV14 with TRBJ1-4; possible D gene TRBD1, 5 bases. Germline CDR1 reads SGHDN; CDR2 reads FVKESK. The CDR3 has 17 amino acids. The ends were cut back, 2 bases at V and 3 bases at J, with 16 bases in the middle. DNA of the CDR3: TGTGCCAGCAGCCAACTGGCAGGGCGCGGATCTAATGAAAAACTGTTTTTT. It is translated as CASSQLAGRGSNEKLFF.

V is TRBV6-5 and J is TRBJ1-3; D is perhaps TRBD1 (5 bases). V was clipped by 2 bases and J by 2 bases, with 10 bases between them. CDR3 length: 15 amino acids. CDR1 is MNHEY and CDR2 is SVGAGI in the germline V gene. As DNA, the CDR3 is TGTGCCAGCAGTTACGCCGACAGTCCTGGAAACACCATATATTTT. Translation gives CASSYADSPGNTIYF.

This sequence joins TRBV6-4 and TRBJ1-1; TRBD1 is a possible D gene (5 bases). The CDR3 has 13 residues. Between the trimmed V and J ends, which lost 3 bases and 5 bases, there was a span of 10 bases. Germline V CDR1 and CDR2: MRHNA, SNTAGT. The CDR3 DNA reads as TGTGCCAGCAGTGAGCTGCGGGGGACTGAAGCTTTCTTT. Translation: CASSELRGTEAFF.

The chain carries TRBV9 and TRBJ1-2, with TRBD1 identical over 10 bases. The J segment lost 2 bases and the V segment lost 3 bases, leaving 1 base of the junction unmatched. Germline CDR1 and CDR2: SGDLS and YYNGEE. The CDR3 has 14 residues. This CDR3 is CASSETGGNYGYTF. CDR3 nucleotides: TGTGCCAGCAGCGAGACAGGGGGCAACTATGGCTACACCTTC.

The chain carries TRBV10-3 and TRBJ2-3, with 9 positions matching TRBD1. The CDR3 runs to 15 residues. The germline gives CDR1 ENHRY, CDR2 SYGVKD. V lost 7 bases to trimming and J lost 4 bases; unmatched junction nucleotides: 9. CDR3 sequence: CAITDRDRVPDTQYF. The CDR3 nucleotides read TGTGCCATCACAGACCGGGACAGGGTTCCAGATACGCAGTATTTT.

V usage is TRBV6-1 and J usage is TRBJ2-7, with TRBD1 as a possible D gene (5 bases). CDR1 and CDR2 from the germline V gene are MNHNS and SASEGT. V lost 6 bases, J lost 2 bases, and 14 bases lay in between. The CDR3 is made up of 14 amino acids. For the CDR3, the DNA is TGTGCCAGCAGATTCAGGGCTGACCCCTACGAGCAGTACTTC. This codes for CASRFRADPYEQYF.

The chain recombines TRBV5-1 with TRBJ2-1; 7 bases fit TRBD2. This CDR3 region has 17 residues. In germline, CDR1 is SGHRS, CDR2 YFSETQ. Trimming took 2 bases from V and 1 from J; bases not matched to a gene: 9. This CDR3 reads CASSFDGRDYSYNEQFF. In nucleotides, the CDR3 is TGCGCCAGCAGCTTTGATGGCCGGGACTATTCCTACAATGAGCAGTTCTTC.

V and J are TRBV25-1 and TRBJ2-5; no clear D. The V gene lost 3 bases and the J gene lost 5 bases, with 4 bases spanning the gap. This CDR3 is built from 11 residues. CDR1 and CDR2 (germline): MGHDK, SYGVNS. CDR3 loop: CASSEGETQYF. CDR3 DNA: TGTGCCAGCAGTGAGGGGGAGACCCAGTACTTC.

The V gene is TRBV5-6, the J gene TRBJ1-5, with D tentatively TRBD1 (5 bases). Germline loops: CDR1 SGHDT, CDR2 YYEEEE. The CDR3 has 16 amino acids. The V and J ends lost 4 bases and 1 base respectively, with 15 bases between them. The CDR3 DNA reads as TGTGCCAGCAGCAAAGGCCGGGGGGGAAGCAATCAGCCCCAGCATTTT. It translates to CASSKGRGGSNQPQHF.

The rearrangement joins TRBV7-2 to TRBJ2-7, with D hard to call. V lost 5 bases and J 4 bases, leaving 9 bases between the germline ends. Looked up from germline, CDR1 is SGHTA and CDR2 is FQGNSA. The CDR3 has 12 amino acids. CDR3 sequence (DNA): TGTGCCAGCAGCCCACCGGATTACGAGCAGTACTTC. Its protein product is CASSPPDYEQYF.

The table lists this clone with a count of one. The rearrangement uses TRBV11-3 and TRBJ2-5; 7 bases match TRBD1. The CDR3 extends over 13 amino acids. Germline V lookup: CDR1 SGHNT, CDR2 YENEEA. V shed 3 bases, J shed 4 bases, and the junction held 2 bases outside the gene matches. CDR3: CASSLGQRETQYF. For the CDR3, the DNA is TGTGCCAGCAGCTTGGGACAGAGAGAGACCCAGTACTTC. The whole variable domain, remainder taken from reference TRBV11-3 and TRBJ2-5, is EAGVVQSPRYKIIEKKQPVAFWCNPISGHNTLYWYLQNLGQGPELLIRYENEEAVDDSQLPKDRFSAERLKGVDSTLKIQPAELGDSAVYLCASSLGQRETQYFGPGTRLLVL.

The chain links TRBV7-2 to TRBJ1-3, with unresolved D. CDR1 is SGHTA and CDR2 is FQGNSA in the germline V gene. Between the trimmed V and J ends, which lost 3 bases and 3 bases, there was a span of 6 bases. The CDR3 length is 13 residues. The CDR3 DNA reads TGTGCCAGCAGCTTGCTAGTTGGAAACACCATATATTTT. Translating gives CASSLLVGNTIYF.

The gene calls are TRBV7-9 and TRBJ1-2; no definite D call. The CDR3 runs to 14 residues. Per germline, CDR1 SEHNR and CDR2 FQNEAQ (reference sequence). The ends were cut back, 7 bases at V and 5 bases at J, with 17 bases in the middle. This CDR3 is CASIPPDGFYGYTF. CDR3 nucleotides: TGTGCCAGCATCCCCCCGGACGGGTTTTATGGCTACACCTTC.

This clone is a singleton in its sample. CDR3 sequence: CASSDWRGIDETQYF. CDR3 in DNA: TGCGCCAGCAGCGACTGGCGGGGTATCGATGAGACCCAGTACTTC. This chain links TRBV5-1 with TRBJ2-5, with D perhaps TRBD2 (6 bases). Germline CDR1 is SGHRS and CDR2 is YFSETQ. The V and J ends lost 4 bases and 5 bases respectively, with 18 bases between them. The CDR3 is 15 residues long.

This clone was picked up a small number of times. V usage is TRBV6-2 or TRBV6-3 and J usage is TRBJ2-2, with no clear D. The CDR3 is made up of 15 amino acids. The germline CDR1 and CDR2 sequences are MNHEY and SVGEGT. V was pared by 0 bases and J by 6 bases, with 11 bases between. The CDR3 loop reads CASSYSITEPGELFF. The CDR3 DNA reads as TGTGCCAGCAGTTACTCGATCACCGAGCCCGGGGAGCTGTTTTTT.

This chain links TRBV4-3 with TRBJ1-6; perhaps TRBD1 as D (5 bases). CDR1 is LGHNA and CDR2 is YSLEER in the germline V gene. V was clipped by 2 bases and J by 10 bases, with 15 bases between them. The CDR3 is made up of 15 amino acids. CDR3 region: CASSQPGRTGSPLHF. CDR3 nucleotide sequence: TGCGCCAGCAGCCAACCAGGGAGAACGGGCTCACCCCTCCACTTT.

The chain has TRBV29-1 and TRBJ1-1; 10 bases are a match to TRBD1. The CDR3 is made up of 12 amino acids. CDR1 and CDR2 (germline): SQVTM, ANQGSEA. Trimming took 7 bases from V and 7 from J; bases not matched to a gene: 6. The CDR3 bases are TGCAGCGGAGATGGGACAGGGGTTGAAGCTTTCTTT. Its protein product is CSGDGTGVEAFF.

V and J are TRBV5-6 and TRBJ2-7; D might be TRBD1 (6 bases). The V gene's germline CDR1 is SGHDT and CDR2 YYEEEE. The CDR3 totals 11 residues. Deletions cut 4 bases from V and 7 bases from J, with 9 bases between. This chain's CDR3 is CASSNGQEQYF. The CDR3 DNA reads as TGTGCCAGCAGCAATGGACAGGAGCAGTACTTC.